Below, 6 T cell receptor beta chains from the same sample are listed, as sequenced in a study of blood T cell repertoires in COVID-19. TCRdb keeps only in-frame clones here, not all; method: immunoSEQ multiplex PCR. This table holds hundreds of thousands of clones, approximately 86% found once. The sequencing sample was made of peripheral blood. These receptors were obtained from a woman aged 55-69 years with COVID-19, enrolled during active disease.

This sequence joins TRBV4-3 and TRBJ1-2; 8 bases are shared with TRBD1. Losses at the gene ends were 1 base for V and 4 bases for J; bases not matched to a gene: 5. The CDR3 is made up of 15 amino acids. Germline loops: CDR1 LGHNA, CDR2 YSLEER. CDR3 nucleotide sequence: TGCGCCAGCAGCCAAGTCGACAGGGGAGGCTATGGCTACACCTTC. Its translation: CASSQVDRGGYGYTF.

In this sample, this clone turned up once. This sequence joins TRBV12-3 or TRBV12-4 and TRBJ1-2; D call uncertain. The V end was cut by 3 bases, the J end by 0 bases, with 5 bases between. The CDR3 length is 13 residues. CDR3 sequence: CASSFLSNYGYTF. The CDR3 DNA is TGTGCCAGCAGTTTCCTGTCTAACTATGGCTACACCTTC.

The chain carries TRBV9 and TRBJ1-2; D gene unclear. Germline CDR1 SGDLS, CDR2 YYNGEE. CDR3 size: 15 residues. Trimming took 0 bases from V and 4 from J, leaving 13 bases between them. The CDR3 region has the DNA TGTGCCAGCAGCGTAGACGGGGAGGTGCGCTATGGCTACACCTTC. This sequence encodes CASSVDGEVRYGYTF.

The rearrangement links TRBV5-8 to TRBJ2-3, with TRBD2 matching over 15 bases. This CDR3 has 17 residues. Germline CDR1 reads SGHTS; CDR2 reads YDEGEE. With V trimmed by 1 base and J by 7 bases, 7 bases remained unmatched. For the CDR3, the DNA is TGTGCCAGCAGCTTGTCGGGACTAGCGGGGGGCACGAATACGCAGTATTTT. Translated, it gives CASSLSGLAGGTNTQYF.

The chain links TRBV6-6 to TRBJ2-7; tentative D call: TRBD2 (6 bases). V was cut by 0 bases and J by 6 bases, with 15 bases left in between. CDR3 length equals 15 residues. Germline lookup yields CDR1 MNHNY and CDR2 SVGAGI (reference sequence). This chain's CDR3 is CASSYSGGGAGEQYF. The CDR3 DNA is TGTGCCAGCAGTTACTCCGGCGGAGGGGCGGGCGAGCAGTACTTC.

The V call is TRBV10-3, the J call TRBJ2-3; 13 positions match TRBD2. Germline V CDR1 and CDR2: ENHRY, SYGVKD. V gave up 7 bases and J gave up 6 bases; unmatched junction bases: 7. This CDR3 spans 15 amino acids. CDR3 DNA: TGTGCCATCAAACCGACTAGCGGGGGGCTGGATACGCAGTATTTT. Its translation is CAIKPTSGGLDTQYF.